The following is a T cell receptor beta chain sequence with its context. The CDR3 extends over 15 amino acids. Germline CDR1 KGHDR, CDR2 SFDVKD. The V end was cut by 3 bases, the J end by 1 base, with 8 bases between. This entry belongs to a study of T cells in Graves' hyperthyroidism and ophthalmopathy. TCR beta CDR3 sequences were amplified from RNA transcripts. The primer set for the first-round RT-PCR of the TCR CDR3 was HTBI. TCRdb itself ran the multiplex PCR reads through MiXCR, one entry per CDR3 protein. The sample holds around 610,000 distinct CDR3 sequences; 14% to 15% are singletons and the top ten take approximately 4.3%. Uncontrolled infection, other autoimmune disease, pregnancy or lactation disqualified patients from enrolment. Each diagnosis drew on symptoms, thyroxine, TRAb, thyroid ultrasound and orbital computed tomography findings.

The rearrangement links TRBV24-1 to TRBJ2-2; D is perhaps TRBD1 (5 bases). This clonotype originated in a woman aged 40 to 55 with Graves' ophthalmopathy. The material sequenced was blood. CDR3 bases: TGTGCCACCAGTGATCGACAGATGAACACCGGGGAGCTGTTTTTT. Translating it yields CATSDRQMNTGELFF.